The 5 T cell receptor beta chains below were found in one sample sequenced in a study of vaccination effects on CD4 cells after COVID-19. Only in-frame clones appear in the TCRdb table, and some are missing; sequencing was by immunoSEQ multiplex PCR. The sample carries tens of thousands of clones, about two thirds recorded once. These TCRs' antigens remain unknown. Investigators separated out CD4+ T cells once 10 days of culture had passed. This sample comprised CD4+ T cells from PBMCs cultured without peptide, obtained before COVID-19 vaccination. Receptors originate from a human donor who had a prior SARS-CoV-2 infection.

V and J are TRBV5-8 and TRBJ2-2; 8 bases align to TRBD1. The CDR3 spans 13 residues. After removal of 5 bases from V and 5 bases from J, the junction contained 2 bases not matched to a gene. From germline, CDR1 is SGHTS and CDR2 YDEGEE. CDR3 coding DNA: TGTGCCAGCAGTTGGACAGGGACCGGGGAGCTGTTTTTT. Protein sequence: CASSWTGTGELFF.

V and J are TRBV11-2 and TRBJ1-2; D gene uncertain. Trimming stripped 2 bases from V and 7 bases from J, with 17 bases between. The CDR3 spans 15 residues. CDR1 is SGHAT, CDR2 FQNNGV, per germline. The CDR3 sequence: CASSLFQDPIFGYTF. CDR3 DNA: TGTGCCAGCAGCTTATTTCAGGACCCTATTTTTGGCTACACCTTC.

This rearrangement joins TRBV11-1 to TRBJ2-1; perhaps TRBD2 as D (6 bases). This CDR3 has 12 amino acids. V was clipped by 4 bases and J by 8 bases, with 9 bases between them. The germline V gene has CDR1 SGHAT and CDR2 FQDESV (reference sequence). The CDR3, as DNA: TGTGCCAGCAGCTCTCGGGGGTATGAGCAGTTCTTC. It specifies CASSSRGYEQFF.

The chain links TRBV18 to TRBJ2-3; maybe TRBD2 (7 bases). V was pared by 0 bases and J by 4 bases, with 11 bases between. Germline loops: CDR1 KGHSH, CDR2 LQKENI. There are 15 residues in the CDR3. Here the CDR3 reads CASSPPRGGSDTQYF. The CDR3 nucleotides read TGTGCCAGCTCACCACCGAGGGGGGGATCAGATACGCAGTATTTT.

CDR3 region: CATSTSGPETQYF. CDR3 nucleotides: TGTGCCACCAGCACATCCGGCCCGGAGACCCAGTACTTC. The J gene is TRBJ2-5, the V gene TRBV15, with D unresolved. Germline assignment: CDR1 LNHNV and CDR2 YYDKDF (reference sequence). The CDR3 runs 13 residues. The V gene lost 4 bases and the J gene lost 5 bases, with 11 bases spanning the gap.